This T cell receptor (beta chain) was captured by sequencing in a study of blood T cell repertoires in COVID-19. TCRdb's copy holds only in-frame clones and misses some; the assay was immunoSEQ multiplex PCR. The sample includes 200,000 to 250,000 clones, 80% to 90% of them seen just once. In this sample, this clone turned up a few times. The CDR3 covers 17 residues. V was clipped by 4 bases and J by 5 bases; unmatched bases: 13. Germline V CDR1 and CDR2: LGHDT, YNNKEL (reference sequence). Participants classified as exposed had met a COVID-19 case within 2 weeks before study entry. The rearrangement uses TRBV3-1 (or the pseudogene TRBV3-2) and TRBJ2-1; 8 bases align to TRBD2. This TCR was recovered from a woman aged 25 to 45 who had been exposed to COVID-19. Sequencing was performed on PBMCs or T cells enriched from blood (not recorded which). CDR3 sequence (DNA): TGTGCCAGCAGCCCCCGAGTTGGAATAGCGGGGAACAATGAGCAGTTCTTC. Translation: CASSPRVGIAGNNEQFF.